Following are 18 T cell receptor beta chains from one sample sequenced in a study of blood T cell repertoires in COVID-19. The table came from immunoSEQ multiplex PCR; TCRdb's copy has only in-frame clones and leaves some out. This table has roughly 220,000 clones, approximately 86% appearing once. Sequencing input: PBMCs or T cells enriched from blood (not recorded which). These receptors were obtained from a woman aged 45-65 years with acute COVID-19.

The CDR3 reads CASSSVRDAMNTEAFF. The CDR3 DNA sequence: TGTGCCAGCAGTTCCGTCCGGGATGCCATGAACACTGAAGCTTTCTTT. This chain links TRBV28 with TRBJ1-1; D remains ambiguous. The CDR3 totals 16 residues. The ends were cut back, 4 bases at V and 0 bases at J, with 15 bases in the middle. Germline V CDR1 and CDR2: MDHEN, SYDVKM.

The chain combines TRBV4-1 with TRBJ1-5, with D unclear. The V end was cut by 1 base, the J end by 1 base, with 11 bases between. Germline CDR1 reads MGHRA; CDR2 reads YSYEKL. The CDR3 has 16 residues. CDR3 loop: CASSQVGPRSNQPQHF. The CDR3 DNA sequence: TGCGCCAGCAGCCAAGTAGGTCCCAGGAGCAATCAGCCCCAGCATTTT.

This chain uses TRBV3-1 (or the pseudogene TRBV3-2) with TRBJ2-5; TRBD2 matches at 12 bases. V was clipped by 1 base and J by 2 bases; unmatched bases: 8. CDR3 length: 18 residues. Germline V CDR1 and CDR2: LGHDT, YNNKEL (reference sequence). CDR3 DNA: TGTGCCAGCAGCCAAGTTCTAGCGGGAGGGTTACAGCAAGAGACCCAGTACTTC. This gives the protein CASSQVLAGGLQQETQYF.

This clone was detected a few times. The chain recombines TRBV28 with TRBJ2-3, with TRBD2 matching over 11 bases. The CDR3 covers 16 residues. Germline assignment: CDR1 MDHEN and CDR2 SYDVKM. The trim removed 6 bases at V and 5 bases at J, leaving 10 bases unmatched. This chain's CDR3 is CASRLTSGSSIDTQYF. The CDR3 DNA is TGTGCCAGCAGACTAACTAGCGGGAGCTCGATAGATACGCAGTATTTT.

The chain carries TRBV30 and TRBJ2-4; 9 bases are shared with TRBD1. Germline V CDR1 and CDR2: GTSNPN, SVGIG (reference sequence). V lost 5 bases to trimming and J lost 5 bases; unmatched junction nucleotides: 4. The CDR3 totals 13 residues. In DNA form, the CDR3 reads TGTGCCTGGGGGACAGGGTTGGAAAACATTCAGTACTTC. Its translation is CAWGTGLENIQYF.

The chain has TRBV11-2 and TRBJ1-1; D might be TRBD1 (5 bases). Trimming took off 3 bases at V and 10 bases at J, with 9 bases between the two ends. The CDR3 totals 11 residues. Looked up from germline, CDR1 is SGHAT and CDR2 is FQNNGV. The CDR3 DNA sequence: TGTGCCAGCAGCTTGTGGAGGGGAGCTTTCTTT. Translating it yields CASSLWRGAFF.

The CDR3 reads CASHSSNQPQHF. For the CDR3, the DNA is TGTGCCAGCCACAGTAGCAATCAGCCCCAGCATTTT. This sequence joins TRBV28 and TRBJ1-5, with D unresolved. In germline, CDR1 is MDHEN, CDR2 SYDVKM. This CDR3 comprises 12 residues. Between the trimmed V and J ends, which lost 8 bases and 0 bases, there was a span of 5 bases.

The rearrangement links TRBV7-8 to TRBJ1-2; a weak D match, TRBD1 (6 bases). This CDR3 comprises 15 residues. The germline V and J ends were trimmed by 2 bases and 4 bases, with 14 bases remaining between them. CDR1 is SGHVS and CDR2 is FQNEAQ in the germline V gene. The CDR3 reads CASSLMGGLAYGYTF. The CDR3 bases are TGTGCCAGCAGCTTAATGGGGGGGCTGGCCTATGGCTACACCTTC.

This sequence joins TRBV2 and TRBJ1-3; 7 nucleotides line up with TRBD1. Germline lookup yields CDR1 SNHLY and CDR2 FYNNEI. The CDR3 extends over 14 amino acids. V lost 6 bases, J lost 2 bases, and 4 bases stayed unmatched. CDR3 nucleotide sequence: TGTGCCAGCAGAAGGGACAGTACTGGAAACACCATATATTTT. It encodes CASRRDSTGNTIYF.

The chain uses TRBV19 and TRBJ2-7; TRBD1 matches 7 bases. The germline gives CDR1 LNHDA, CDR2 SQIVND (reference sequence). J lost 6 bases, V lost 3 bases, and 11 bases had no gene match. CDR3 size: 15 residues. The CDR3 region is CASSMPGGPSGEQYF. CDR3 DNA sequence: TGTGCCAGTAGTATGCCAGGGGGACCTTCCGGCGAGCAGTACTTC.

This chain links TRBV5-1 with TRBJ2-3; D may be TRBD1 (5 bases). Trimming cost V 3 bases and J 5 bases, with 16 bases left between them. The CDR3 spans 15 residues. Germline CDR1 and CDR2: SGHRS and YFSETQ. In DNA, the CDR3 is TGCGCCAGCAGCTCTACAGGTACCCCAGGAGATACGCAGTATTTT. Protein sequence: CASSSTGTPGDTQYF.

The V and J genes are TRBV5-4 and TRBJ2-3; unclear D gene. V was clipped by 2 bases and J by 2 bases, with 12 bases between them. Germline V gene sequence: CDR1 SGHNT, CDR2 YYREEE (reference sequence). There are 15 residues in the CDR3. The CDR3 sequence: CASSFYRVSTDTQYF. CDR3 DNA sequence: TGTGCCAGCAGCTTTTATCGCGTGTCCACAGATACGCAGTATTTT.

The genes are TRBV19 and TRBJ2-3, with 9 bases matching TRBD2. The CDR3 extends over 15 amino acids. Trimming at V came to 7 bases and at J to 2 bases, leaving 7 bases not matched to a gene. The V gene's germline CDR1 is LNHDA and CDR2 SQIVND (reference sequence). The chain's CDR3 is CASTLLAGHTDTQYF. The CDR3 coding sequence is TGTGCCAGTACCCTACTAGCGGGCCACACAGATACGCAGTATTTT.

This chain connects TRBV5-1 to TRBJ1-4; D ambiguous. With 0 bases removed from V and 4 bases from J, the gap between germline ends came to 10 bases. The germline V gene has CDR1 SGHRS and CDR2 YFSETQ. The CDR3 consists of 15 residues. The CDR3 bases are TGCGCCAGCAGCTTGGCATGGGGAGTTAATGAAAAACTGTTTTTT. Its protein product is CASSLAWGVNEKLFF.

In DNA, the CDR3 is TGTGCCACCAGTTCAGGGGGCCGCCAGGATACGCAGTATTTT. Amino acids: CATSSGGRQDTQYF. The chain recombines TRBV24-1 with TRBJ2-3; 8 positions agree with TRBD1. The CDR3 runs 14 residues. The germline CDR1 and CDR2 sequences are KGHDR and SFDVKD. Germline trimming cut 6 bases from V and 6 bases from J; bases unmatched to any gene: 7.

This rearrangement joins TRBV5-1 to TRBJ1-1, with 8 bases matching TRBD1. Germline CDR1 SGHRS, CDR2 YFSETQ. This CDR3 is 14 amino acids long. V lost 3 bases, J lost 5 bases, and 6 bases stayed unmatched. This CDR3 is CASSWKTGETEAFF. As DNA, the CDR3 is TGCGCCAGCAGCTGGAAGACAGGGGAAACTGAAGCTTTCTTT.

The chain joins TRBV3-1 (or the pseudogene TRBV3-2) to TRBJ2-1, with 8 bases matching TRBD2. From germline, CDR1 is LGHDT and CDR2 YNNKEL (reference sequence). Losses at the gene ends were 0 bases for V and 5 bases for J; bases not matched to a gene: 12. This CDR3 has 18 residues. The CDR3 DNA sequence: TGTGCCAGCAGCCAAGATCTCTCTGGACTAGCTAAAGACAATGAGCAGTTCTTC. This translates into CASSQDLSGLAKDNEQFF.

The rearrangement links TRBV19 to TRBJ1-6; 8 bases are shared with TRBD1. CDR1 is LNHDA, CDR2 SQIVND, per germline (reference sequence). Germline trimming cut 6 bases from V and 7 bases from J; bases unmatched to any gene: 14. The CDR3 totals 17 residues. The CDR3 DNA sequence: TGTGCCAGTAGGGACCGGGACAGGAGTAAAATCAATTCACCCCTCCACTTT. Translation gives CASRDRDRSKINSPLHF.